The 11 T cell receptor beta chains below were found in one sample sequenced in a study of metastatic and nonmetastatic thyroid tumors. TCRdb re-clonotyped the PCR reads via MiXCR. The table shows tens of thousands of clones, with around 19% occurring only once. Patients underwent thyroid surgery, and none had received any treatment before it. Material: blood. These receptors were collected from a female donor with papillary thyroid cancer or a benign thyroid nodule (not recorded which). Some clones in this sample may be carry-over from other donors' samples.

This rearrangement joins TRBV20-1 to TRBJ2-1; tentative D call: TRBD1 (6 bases). V was pared by 3 bases and J by 4 bases, with 13 bases between. The CDR3 extends over 14 amino acids. Germline values: CDR1 DFQATT, CDR2 SNEGSKA (reference sequence). DNA of the CDR3: TGCAGTGCTAGCCTCCAGGGGCCGTACAATGAGCAGTTCTTC. Translated: CSASLQGPYNEQFF.

This clone was counted only a few times. The chain joins TRBV6-1 to TRBJ2-3; TRBD2 aligns across 8 bases. From germline, CDR1 is MNHNS and CDR2 SASEGT. The V and J ends lost 0 bases and 0 bases, in that order; junction bases with no gene match: 5. The CDR3 length is 17 residues. CDR3 region: CASSEARERGSTDTQYF. The CDR3 DNA reads as TGTGCCAGCAGTGAAGCTCGGGAGCGGGGGAGCACAGATACGCAGTATTTT.

This clone showed up many times. This sequence joins TRBV19 and TRBJ1-2, with D unclear. CDR3 size: 16 residues. Germline V lookup: CDR1 LNHDA, CDR2 SQIVND (reference sequence). CDR3 residues: CATSINDRLANYGYTF. In DNA form, the CDR3 reads TGTGCTACATCAATTAACGACCGATTAGCTAACTATGGCTACACCTTC.

V is TRBV6-5 and J is TRBJ2-7; D tentatively fits TRBD1 or TRBD2 (5 bases each). Germline CDR1 MNHEY, CDR2 SVGAGI. This CDR3 contains 14 residues. The germline V and J ends were trimmed by 0 bases and 1 base, with 7 bases remaining between them. CDR3 protein: CASSYSRGSYEQYF. The CDR3 DNA reads TGTGCCAGCAGTTACTCGAGGGGTTCCTACGAGCAGTACTTC.

This clone was recorded many times. The CDR3 sequence is CASSLVAGSGTGELFF. The DNA of the CDR3 is TGTGCCAGCAGCTTAGTCGCCGGGTCGGGCACCGGGGAGCTGTTTTTT. V and J are TRBV11-1 and TRBJ2-2; D ambiguous. The CDR3 is 16 residues long. Germline loops: CDR1 SGHAT, CDR2 FQDESV (reference sequence). V was pared by 1 base and J by 4 bases, with 13 bases between.

The rearrangement joins TRBV6-1 to TRBJ1-6; D may be TRBD1 (6 bases). V lost 8 bases, J lost 10 bases, and 18 bases lay in between. The CDR3 runs to 14 residues. Germline V gene sequence: CDR1 MNHNS, CDR2 SASEGT. Here the CDR3 DNA reads TGTGCCAGCCGACGGCGGCAGGGGAACTCACCCCTCCACTTT. Amino acids: CASRRRQGNSPLHF.

The chain carries TRBV5-1 and TRBJ1-6; D not certain. V was clipped by 4 bases and J by 4 bases, with 15 bases between them. The CDR3 runs 16 residues. Germline V gives CDR1 SGHRS, CDR2 YFSETQ. The CDR3 here is CASSTAGDIYNSPLHF. The CDR3 DNA is TGCGCCAGCAGCACGGCGGGTGACATATATAATTCACCCCTCCACTTT.

This clone was found many times. V gene TRBV20-1 combines with J gene TRBJ1-4; possible D gene TRBD1, 5 bases. The germline V gene encodes CDR1 DFQATT and CDR2 SNEGSKA (reference sequence). Trimming shortened V by 3 bases and J by 1 base, and 6 bases separated the two germline ends. The CDR3 covers 13 residues. The CDR3 region is CSASGGTNEKLFF. The DNA for the CDR3 is TGCAGTGCTAGTGGGGGAACTAATGAAAAACTGTTTTTT.

The sample holds a few counts of this clone. Mismatch with germline at one junction end may stem from a read error. This CDR3 reads CASSSGGFGQVQDF. In DNA, the CDR3 is TGTGCCAGCAGTTCCGGTGGGTTCGGACAGGTGCAGGACTTC. The genes are TRBV6-5 and TRBJ2-7, with 7 bases matching TRBD1. Germline loops: CDR1 MNHEY, CDR2 SVGAGI. CDR3 length: 14 residues.

J is TRBJ1-1 and V is TRBV19; TRBD1 might be the D (5 bases). Germline V lookup: CDR1 LNHDA, CDR2 SQIVND (reference sequence). V was clipped by 8 bases and J by 6 bases, with 13 bases between them. This CDR3 is built from 12 residues. Here the CDR3 DNA reads TGTGCCAGTCGGGTGGGGACGGCTGAAGCTTTCTTT. Protein product: CASRVGTAEAFF.

The chain uses TRBV28 and TRBJ1-3; the match to TRBD1 covers 7 bases. V shed 5 bases and J 0 bases; nucleotides not matched to a gene: 4. There are 15 residues in the CDR3. Germline CDR1 reads MDHEN; CDR2 reads SYDVKM. The CDR3 region is CASSPGQASGNTIYF. DNA of the CDR3: TGTGCCAGCAGTCCCGGACAGGCCTCTGGAAACACCATATATTTT. Together with reference TRBV28 and TRBJ1-3, the CDR3 gives the full variable domain: DVKVTQSSRYLVKRTGEKVFLECVQDMDHENMFWYRQDPGLGLRLIYFSYDVKMKEKGDIPEGYSVSREKKERFSLILESASTNQTSMYLCASSPGQASGNTIYFGEGSWLTVV.